A single sample is the source of the 13 T cell receptor beta chains below, sequenced in a study of blood T cell repertoires in COVID-19. Sequencing used immunoSEQ multiplex PCR; TCRdb keeps in-frame clones, though not all of them. Among about 28,000 clones listed, roughly 80% were seen once. The sample taken for sequencing was peripheral blood. The receptors were gathered from a woman aged 55-69 years with acute or convalescent COVID-19.

The chain combines TRBV28 with TRBJ2-7; the match to TRBD1 covers 8 bases. CDR1 and CDR2 (germline): MDHEN, SYDVKM. This CDR3 has 15 residues. J gave up 4 bases and V 3 bases, and 8 bases lay outside the gene matches. CDR3 bases: TGTGCCAGCAGTTTTAGGGGGACAGGCCCTTACGAGCAGTACTTC. It yields the protein CASSFRGTGPYEQYF.

This chain uses TRBV7-3 with TRBJ1-1; 10 bases fit TRBD1. CDR1 and CDR2 from the germline V gene are SGHTA and FQGTGA. With 2 bases clipped from V and 6 bases from J, the junction kept 3 bases outside the gene matches. The CDR3 runs 14 residues. The CDR3 coding sequence is TGTGCCAGCAGCTTAGGGACAGGGGTCTCTGAAGCTTTCTTT. It specifies CASSLGTGVSEAFF.

This sequence joins TRBV19 and TRBJ1-3; D not certain. V was pared by 3 bases and J by 5 bases, with 11 bases between. The CDR3 has 14 residues. CDR1 and CDR2 (germline): LNHDA, SQIVND (reference sequence). CDR3 in amino acids: CASSIGLARNTIYF. The DNA for the CDR3 is TGTGCCAGTAGTATCGGTCTCGCTAGAAACACCATATATTTT.

The chain recombines TRBV3-1 (or the pseudogene TRBV3-2) with TRBJ2-7, with a tentative D call TRBD2 (5 bases). The CDR3 contains 17 residues. Germline loops: CDR1 LGHDT, CDR2 YNNKEL (reference sequence). The ends were cut back, 4 bases at V and 4 bases at J, with 23 bases in the middle. As DNA, the CDR3 is TGTGCCAGCAGCCCCCAATCGAGATGGGCTCGAGGGTACGAGCAGTACTTC. Its protein is CASSPQSRWARGYEQYF.

The chain couples TRBV3-1 (or the pseudogene TRBV3-2) to TRBJ2-5, with 13 bases aligning to TRBD2. V lost 5 bases, J lost 5 bases, and 8 bases stayed unmatched. CDR3 length: 16 residues. The germline CDR1 and CDR2 sequences are LGHDT and YNNKEL (reference sequence). The CDR3 protein is CASSSRTSGGRETQYF. The CDR3 DNA is TGTGCCAGCAGCTCTCGGACTAGCGGGGGCCGGGAGACCCAGTACTTC.

The rearrangement links TRBV13 to TRBJ2-1, with a tentative D call TRBD2 (6 bases). Between the trimmed V and J ends, which lost 3 bases and 4 bases, there was a span of 16 bases. Germline CDR1 and CDR2: PRHDT and FYEKMQ (reference sequence). CDR3 length: 16 residues. For the CDR3, the DNA is TGTGCCAGCAGCTTCGCGGGGCCACCCTCTTACAATGAGCAGTTCTTC. This translates into CASSFAGPPSYNEQFF.

This clone was seen more than once but under ten times. J is TRBJ1-2 and V is TRBV5-4; D might be TRBD1 (5 bases). V lost 0 bases and J 7 bases, leaving 16 bases between the germline ends. The CDR3 totals 15 residues. Per the germline V gene, CDR1 is SGHNT and CDR2 is YYREEE (reference sequence). The CDR3 region is CASSLAQGTPTGYTF. The CDR3, as DNA: TGTGCCAGCAGCTTGGCCCAGGGAACCCCTACTGGCTACACCTTC.

This chain connects TRBV15 to TRBJ1-2; D is unclear. The CDR3 is 16 residues long. The germline CDR1 and CDR2 sequences are LNHNV and YYDKDF (reference sequence). V was trimmed by 0 bases and J by 2 bases, leaving 13 bases between them. This CDR3 is CATSRDKGGGNYGYTF. The CDR3 coding sequence is TGTGCCACCAGCAGAGATAAGGGAGGAGGGAACTATGGCTACACCTTC.

The chain employs TRBV19 and TRBJ1-2, with no clear D. The CDR3 covers 14 residues. Trimming took 2 bases from V and 4 from J, leaving 11 bases between them. Germline V gene lookup returns CDR1 LNHDA and CDR2 SQIVND (reference sequence). The CDR3 nucleotides read TGTGCCAGTAGTATAAACAGCAAACTCTATGGCTACACCTTC. This codes for CASSINSKLYGYTF.

The CDR3 coding sequence is TGTGCCAGCAGCGTAGGTGCAGGGGATGGTTACGAGCAGTACTTC. This translates into CASSVGAGDGYEQYF. V gene TRBV9 combines with J gene TRBJ2-7; D possibly corresponds to TRBD1 (6 bases). The CDR3 covers 15 residues. Germline CDR1 and CDR2: SGDLS and YYNGEE. With 0 bases removed from V and 4 bases from J, the gap between germline ends came to 14 bases.

The gene calls are TRBV5-6 and TRBJ1-5; the D gene is possibly TRBD1 (6 bases). Trimming stripped 4 bases from V and 4 bases from J, with 12 bases between. Germline loops: CDR1 SGHDT, CDR2 YYEEEE. The CDR3 contains 14 residues. The CDR3 region is CASSRWTVNQPQHF. CDR3 nucleotides: TGTGCCAGCAGCCGCTGGACAGTAAATCAGCCCCAGCATTTT.

The chain employs TRBV5-1 and TRBJ2-5, with 7 bases aligning to TRBD2. With V trimmed by 0 bases and J by 4 bases, 6 bases remained unmatched. The CDR3 totals 15 residues. Germline V gene sequence: CDR1 SGHRS, CDR2 YFSETQ. The CDR3 sequence: CASSLVGGEGETQYF. The CDR3 DNA reads as TGCGCCAGCAGCTTGGTCGGTGGGGAGGGAGAGACCCAGTACTTC.

This sequence joins TRBV5-4 and TRBJ1-1; maybe TRBD1 (6 bases). The CDR3 is 15 residues long. Per germline, CDR1 SGHNT and CDR2 YYREEE (reference sequence). V shed 3 bases and J shed 3 bases, with 15 bases lying between them. The CDR3 loop is CASSSRPGVDTEAFF. The CDR3 DNA is TGTGCCAGCAGCTCAAGACCAGGGGTGGACACTGAAGCTTTCTTT.